Listed below are T cell receptor beta chains from one sample, sequenced in a study of T cells in Graves' hyperthyroidism and ophthalmopathy. TCRdb itself ran the multiplex PCR reads through MiXCR, one entry per CDR3 protein. The sample lists around 300,000 distinct CDR3 sequences, around a quarter occurring once. The sequencing input was blood. The receptors stem from a man in his forties or fifties with Graves' hyperthyroidism that later progressed to Graves' ophthalmopathy. CDR3s include the opening cysteine and the closing phenylalanine or tryptophan. The D gene is left open where the match is weak. Part of the rows lack a size; the others show once, few, many or a class for expanded clones.

TRBJ2-7 many TRBD2 TRBV18 TGTGCCAGCTCACTCGGGACTAGCGAAAACGAGCAGTACTTC CASSLGTSENEQYF
TRBJ1-5 many - TRBV15 TGTGCCACCAGCAGAGGTAAAGGACTCAATCAGCCCCAGCATTTT CATSRGKGLNQPQHF
TRBJ2-5 - - TRBV18 TGTGCCAGCTCACCGTTGGACCGGCACCAAGAGACCCAGTACTTC CASSPLDRHQETQYF
TRBJ1-1 once TRBD1 TRBV20-1 TGCAGTGCTAGAGAGGGACAGAAGAACACTGAAGCTTTCTTT CSAREGQKNTEAFF
TRBJ2-7 - TRBD2 TRBV6-1 TGTGCCAGCAGGCAGACTAGCGGGGCCAACGAGCAGTACTTC CASRQTSGANEQYF
TRBJ2-7 many TRBD2 TRBV29-1 TGCAGCGTTGAAGATTATGGAGCGGGAGCCGGCGAGCAGTACTTC CSVEDYGAGAGEQYF
TRBJ2-2 once TRBD2 TRBV19 TGTGCCAGTAGTACTCGGACTAGCGGGACCGGGGAGCTGTTTTTT CASSTRTSGTGELFF
TRBJ2-2 many - TRBV12-3/TRBV12-4 TGTGCCAGCAGTTTCCGGCGTAGCACCGGGGAGCTGTTTTTT CASSFRRSTGELFF
TRBJ1-1 - - TRBV12-3/TRBV12-4 TGTGCCAGCAGTCCCAACAGGGACTCCACTGAAGCTTTCTTT CASSPNRDSTEAFF
TRBJ2-7 - - TRBV6-1 TGTGCCAGCAACCAAAGGGGAGGGGGACGGAACTACGAGCAGTACTTC CASNQRGGGRNYEQYF
TRBJ2-2 - - TRBV13 TGTGCCAGCAGCTTAGGCATTGGACCAGAGAACACCGGGGAGCTGTTTTTT CASSLGIGPENTGELFF
TRBJ1-2 many - TRBV24-1 TGTGCCACCAGGGGGACCGGGACAAAAGGCTATGGCTACACCTTC CATRGTGTKGYGYTF
TRBJ1-5 few TRBD1 TRBV19 TGTGCCAGCCATCGACAGGGGGCTAGCAATCAGCCCCAGCATTTT CASHRQGASNQPQHF
TRBJ1-3 many TRBD1 TRBV6-1 TGTGCCAGCAGTGGTGACAGGGCCAGCTCTGGAAACACCATATATTTT CASSGDRASSGNTIYF
TRBJ1-2 - - TRBV11-1 TGTGCCAGCGGCCCAACGACGGGACGGGTTGGCTATGGCTACACCTTC CASGPTTGRVGYGYTF
TRBJ1-1 many - TRBV7-9 TGTGCCAGCAGCTTAGCCGGGGACACTGAAGCTTTCTTT CASSLAGDTEAFF
TRBJ1-1 - - TRBV12-3/TRBV12-4 TGTGCCAGCAGTGCACGTGCCACTGAAGCTTTCTTT CASSARATEAFF
TRBJ1-2 many - TRBV7-9 TGTGCCAGCAGCCGGCTGGGGCAGACCTATGGCTACACCTTC CASSRLGQTYGYTF
TRBJ2-7 many TRBD1 TRBV10-3 TGTGCCATCAGTGATCGGAGAACAGGGGGCGCCCCCGACGAGCAGTACTTC CAISDRRTGGAPDEQYF
TRBJ1-1 many - TRBV18 TGTGCCAGCTCACCATCAGGGAACACTGAAGCTTTCTTT CASSPSGNTEAFF
TRBJ1-1 many - TRBV24-1 TGTGCCGGCCCAAGTTCGTCGGAAATGGACACTGAAGCTTTCTTT CAGPSSSEMDTEAFF
TRBJ1-2 - - TRBV28 TGTGCCAGCGGTTCAGGAGGAGGGTGGTATGGCTACACCTTC CASGSGGGWYGYTF
TRBJ2-5 - - TRBV29-1 TGCAGCGTCCTCCGGGACACGCTCCAAGAGACCCAGTACTTC CSVLRDTLQETQYF